This T cell receptor (beta chain) emerged from a study of blood T cell repertoires in COVID-19. The wider study: There were acute and convalescent COVID-19 samples, and they came from the United States, Italy and Spain.

Clones were read by immunoSEQ multiplex PCR, and TCRdb kept only the in-frame ones, dropping some. This table has 190,000 or so clones, about 86% appearing once. The trim removed 3 bases at V and 4 bases at J, leaving 3 bases unmatched. Germline V gene sequence: CDR1 SGHRS, CDR2 YFSETQ. This CDR3 comprises 14 residues. The sequenced sample was PBMCs or T cells enriched from blood (not recorded which). The clonotype originates from a man aged 35-49 years who had recovered from COVID-19. This sequence joins TRBV5-1 and TRBJ1-4; TRBD1 aligns across 7 bases. The CDR3 loop reads CASSSTGSNEKLFF. CDR3 coding DNA: TGCGCCAGCAGCTCGACAGGGAGTAATGAAAAACTGTTTTTT.